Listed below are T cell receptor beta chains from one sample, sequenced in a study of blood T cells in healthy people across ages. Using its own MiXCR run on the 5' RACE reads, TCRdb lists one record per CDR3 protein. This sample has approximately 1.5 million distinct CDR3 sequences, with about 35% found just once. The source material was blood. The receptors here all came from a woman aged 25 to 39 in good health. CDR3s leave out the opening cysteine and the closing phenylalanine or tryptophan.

CDR3: ASSSTGGVGYT
J: TRBJ1-2
V: TRBV27

CDR3: ASRDGISYEQY
J: TRBJ2-7
V: TRBV6-1

CDR3: ASSVVAGLGNEQF
J: TRBJ2-1
V: TRBV9

CDR3: SVEFGSGISPGY
J: TRBJ2-5
V: TRBV29-1

CDR3: ASRTASGRANEQF
J: TRBJ2-1
V: TRBV6-6

CDR3: SVQRGREKGEQY
J: TRBJ2-7
V: TRBV29-1

CDR3: SARQGSGTGELF
J: TRBJ2-2
V: TRBV20-1

CDR3: ASSEVLGRAYEQY
J: TRBJ2-7
V: TRBV6-1

CDR3: AISNYLGTDQETQY
J: TRBJ2-5
V: TRBV10-3

CDR3: ASSQEIATYGYT
J: TRBJ1-2
V: TRBV4-1

CDR3: ATSARDLAGDTQY
J: TRBJ2-3
V: TRBV24-1

CDR3: ASRRVAGRYEQY
J: TRBJ2-7
V: TRBV5-1

CDR3: ASTPDRTHEQY
J: TRBJ2-7
V: TRBV5-1

CDR3: ASSLTGLAGGWEQY
J: TRBJ2-5
V: TRBV5-1

CDR3: ASSQAIGGRAETQY
J: TRBJ2-5
V: TRBV4-1

CDR3: ASSPALGGPPYSTDTQY
J: TRBJ2-3
V: TRBV7-6

CDR3: ASSITGNYEQY
J: TRBJ2-7
V: TRBV6-2/TRBV6-3

CDR3: SARDQGIPYGYT
J: TRBJ1-2
V: TRBV20-1

CDR3: ASSLQGAHGEKLF
J: TRBJ1-4
V: TRBV3-1

CDR3: ASSEGGTSGLYEQY
J: TRBJ2-7
V: TRBV25-1

CDR3: ASSYTSESDTQY
J: TRBJ2-3
V: TRBV6-6

CDR3: ASNERQGGNQPQH
J: TRBJ1-5
V: TRBV6-1

CDR3: ASSPDPTSTHIQY
J: TRBJ2-4
V: TRBV12-3/TRBV12-4

CDR3: ASSNAQGGETQY
J: TRBJ2-5
V: TRBV7-6